Given below is one T cell receptor beta chain in context. The data were produced by immunoSEQ multiplex PCR, yet TCRdb's version contains in-frame clones alone and is incomplete. In the table there are around 500,000 clones, approximately 88% of which are singletons. This entry belongs to a study of blood T cell repertoires in COVID-19. The germline V gene has CDR1 MNHEY and CDR2 SVGAGI. There are 13 residues in the CDR3. Trimming took 6 bases from V and 1 from J, leaving 9 bases between them. This TCR was recovered from a woman aged 40 to 50 who had recovered from COVID-19. The sequencing input was PBMCs or T cells enriched from blood (not recorded which). The chain joins TRBV6-5 to TRBJ1-1; a weak D match, TRBD1 (6 bases). Here the CDR3 reads CASRVGGNTEAFF. In DNA, the CDR3 is TGTGCCAGCAGAGTAGGGGGGAACACTGAAGCTTTCTTT.